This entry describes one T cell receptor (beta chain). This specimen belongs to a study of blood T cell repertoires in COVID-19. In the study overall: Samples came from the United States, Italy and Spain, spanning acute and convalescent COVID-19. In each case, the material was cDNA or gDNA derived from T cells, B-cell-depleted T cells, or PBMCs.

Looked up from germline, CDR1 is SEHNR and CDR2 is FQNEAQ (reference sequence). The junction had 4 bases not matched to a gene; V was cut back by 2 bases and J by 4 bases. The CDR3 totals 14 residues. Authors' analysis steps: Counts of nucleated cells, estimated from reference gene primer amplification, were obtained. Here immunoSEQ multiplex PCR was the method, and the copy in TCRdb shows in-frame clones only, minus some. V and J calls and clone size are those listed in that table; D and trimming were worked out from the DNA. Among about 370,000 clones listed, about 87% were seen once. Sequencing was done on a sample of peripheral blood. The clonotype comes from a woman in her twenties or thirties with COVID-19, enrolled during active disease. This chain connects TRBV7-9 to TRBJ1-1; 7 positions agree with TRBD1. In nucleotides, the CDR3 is TGTGCCAGCAGCTTACGGCCAGGGGGCACTGAAGCTTTCTTT. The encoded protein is CASSLRPGGTEAFF. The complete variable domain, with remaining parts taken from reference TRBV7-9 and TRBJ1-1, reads DTGVSQNPRHKITKRGQNVTFRCDPISEHNRLYWYRQTLGQGPEFLTYFQNEAQLEKSRLLSDRFSAERPKGSFSTLEIQRTEQGDSAMYLCASSLRPGGTEAFFGQGTRLTVV.